This T cell receptor beta chain was found in a study of blood T cell repertoires in COVID-19. On the study more broadly: T cells, B-cell-depleted T cells, or PBMCs provided the cDNA or gDNA that served as material.

Germline V gives CDR1 MNHNY, CDR2 SVGAGI (reference sequence). V was shortened by 7 bases and J by 4 bases, with 19 bases between the two germline ends. This CDR3 region has 16 residues. Using immunoSEQ multiplex PCR, the repertoire was profiled, and TCRdb retains in-frame clones only, with some absent. The top ten hold about 1.9% of the sample, which has a few hundred thousand clones, approximately 83% seen once. The chain joins TRBV6-6 to TRBJ1-4; D ambiguous. Sequenced: peripheral blood. The clonotype comes from a man aged 25 to 40 who had recovered from COVID-19. CDR3 loop: CASKTSYGYLNEKLFF. The CDR3 DNA follows: TGTGCCAGCAAAACCTCCTACGGGTATCTTAATGAAAAACTGTTTTTT.